The 16 T cell receptor beta chains listed next were all sequenced from one sample in a study of PD-1 and CTLA-4 blockade in melanoma. TCRdb's copy holds only in-frame clones and misses some; the assay was immunoSEQ multiplex PCR. The data show about 28,000 clones, roughly nine tenths seen once. The starting material was CD8+ T cells from peripheral blood, obtained before anti-PD-1 treatment. These receptors were collected from a human donor with melanoma.

The chain couples TRBV25-1 to TRBJ1-2, with TRBD1 identical over 7 bases. Trimming at V came to 5 bases and at J to 4 bases, leaving 16 bases not matched to a gene. CDR1 is MGHDK and CDR2 is SYGVNS in the germline V gene. This CDR3 spans 17 amino acids. The CDR3 sequence: CASSPTGQPHGSYGYTF. CDR3 sequence (DNA): TGTGCCAGCAGTCCTACGGGACAGCCGCACGGATCCTATGGCTACACCTTC.

This chain links TRBV6-6 with TRBJ1-1; D is unclear. CDR3 length: 13 residues. V was cut by 2 bases and J by 9 bases, with 13 bases left in between. Germline V gene lookup returns CDR1 MNHNY and CDR2 SVGAGI (reference sequence). CDR3 nucleotide sequence: TGTGCCAGCAGTTACATGGGGTTTGAAAAAGCTTTCTTT. The encoded protein is CASSYMGFEKAFF.

This chain uses TRBV12-3 or TRBV12-4 with TRBJ2-7; D gene unclear. There are 11 residues in the CDR3. Trimming pared 3 bases from V and 4 bases from J, leaving 4 bases between. The CDR3 reads CASSLGYEQYF. CDR3 DNA sequence: TGTGCCAGCAGTTTGGGTTACGAGCAGTACTTC.

This clone has only one observation. The chain employs TRBV27 and TRBJ2-7; 7 nucleotides agree with TRBD1. V shed 4 bases and J 3 bases; nucleotides not matched to a gene: 9. Per germline, CDR1 MNHEY and CDR2 SMNVEV (reference sequence). The CDR3 covers 15 residues. The CDR3 is CASSSYRGPLYEQYF. CDR3 DNA: TGTGCCAGCAGTTCTTACAGGGGCCCCCTCTACGAGCAGTACTTC.

The chain employs TRBV7-3 and TRBJ2-2; D ambiguous. V lost 5 bases to trimming and J lost 3 bases, with 7 bases between them. From germline, CDR1 is SGHTA and CDR2 FQGTGA. This CDR3 comprises 13 residues. The CDR3 reads CASSQLDTGELFF. CDR3 sequence (DNA): TGTGCCAGCAGCCAGCTGGACACCGGGGAGCTGTTTTTT.

The chain carries TRBV11-3 and TRBJ2-7; D gene uncertain. Per germline, CDR1 SGHNT and CDR2 YENEEA. The CDR3 covers 13 residues. Trimming shortened V by 0 bases and J by 2 bases, and 5 bases separated the two germline ends. The CDR3 sequence: CASSLDSTYEQYF. The CDR3 region has the DNA TGTGCCAGCAGCTTAGATTCGACCTACGAGCAGTACTTC.

The chain joins TRBV18 to TRBJ1-2, with D uncertain. Looked up from germline, CDR1 is KGHSH and CDR2 is LQKENI. V was clipped by 2 bases and J by 2 bases, with 3 bases between them. This CDR3 comprises 12 residues. The CDR3 reads CASSPWNYGYTF. DNA for the CDR3: TGTGCCAGCTCACCATGGAACTATGGCTACACCTTC.

The rearrangement links TRBV6-5 to TRBJ2-3, with 12 positions matching TRBD2. The CDR3 totals 15 residues. The germline CDR1 and CDR2 sequences are MNHEY and SVGAGI. Trimming cost V 5 bases and J 4 bases; bases outside gene matches: 4. CDR3 residues: CASSPLAGGADTQYF. CDR3 nucleotides: TGTGCCAGCAGTCCACTAGCGGGAGGCGCAGATACGCAGTATTTT.

The chain links TRBV7-8 to TRBJ2-7, with D maybe TRBD1 (6 bases). CDR3 length: 13 residues. Germline V lookup: CDR1 SGHVS, CDR2 FQNEAQ. Trimming shortened V by 10 bases and J by 0 bases, and 13 bases separated the two germline ends. The CDR3 spells CAIQGRSSYEQYF. CDR3 bases: TGTGCCATACAGGGTCGAAGCTCCTACGAGCAGTACTTC. The full variable domain, with the rest looked up from reference TRBV7-8 and TRBJ2-7, is GAGVSQSPRYKVAKRGQDVALRCDPISGHVSLFWYQQALGQGPEFLTYFQNEAQLDKSGLPSDRFFAERPEGSVSTLKIQRTQQEDSAVYLCAIQGRSSYEQYFGPGTRLTVT.

The chain joins TRBV6-2 or TRBV6-3 to TRBJ2-3; 8 bases align to TRBD2. With 4 bases clipped from V and 0 bases from J, the junction kept 6 bases outside the gene matches. CDR3 length: 16 residues. CDR1 is MNHEY, CDR2 SVGEGT, per germline. The CDR3 spells CASSSLAGSSTDTQYF. The CDR3 coding sequence is TGTGCCAGCAGTTCCTTAGCGGGGTCTAGCACAGATACGCAGTATTTT.

V gene TRBV5-4 combines with J gene TRBJ2-7; D ambiguous. This CDR3 has 15 residues. The ends were cut back, 0 bases at V and 0 bases at J, with 10 bases in the middle. Germline values: CDR1 SGHNT, CDR2 YYREEE (reference sequence). The CDR3 DNA sequence: TGTGCCAGCAGCTTGGGATTTGAAGACTCCTACGAGCAGTACTTC. Encoded protein: CASSLGFEDSYEQYF. The complete variable domain, with remaining parts taken from reference TRBV5-4 and TRBJ2-7, reads ETGVTQSPTHLIKTRGQQVTLRCSSQSGHNTVSWYQQALGQGPQFIFQYYREEENGRGNFPPRFSGLQFPNYSSELNVNALELDDSALYLCASSLGFEDSYEQYFGPGTRLTVT.

V gene TRBV28 combines with J gene TRBJ1-5; perhaps TRBD1 as D (6 bases). V dropped 1 base and J dropped 3 bases, with 10 bases sitting between them. The CDR3 runs to 15 residues. CDR1 MDHEN and CDR2 SYDVKM come from the germline V gene. This CDR3 reads CASSLSGANNQPQHF. CDR3 in DNA: TGTGCCAGCAGTTTATCAGGGGCCAACAATCAGCCCCAGCATTTT.

The chain uses TRBV2 and TRBJ2-7, with D perhaps TRBD2 (6 bases). Trimming cost V 6 bases and J 5 bases, with 20 bases left between them. The CDR3 loop spans 15 amino acids. CDR1 SNHLY and CDR2 FYNNEI come from the germline V gene. CDR3: CASRDQISGLHEQYF. The CDR3 nucleotides read TGTGCCAGCAGGGACCAAATTTCAGGACTACACGAGCAGTACTTC.

This chain uses TRBV4-1 with TRBJ1-6; D might be TRBD1 (6 bases). There are 15 residues in the CDR3. The germline V and J ends were trimmed by 4 bases and 5 bases, with 12 bases remaining between them. From germline, CDR1 is MGHRA and CDR2 YSYEKL. Written as DNA, the CDR3 is TGCGCCAGCAGCCTCCGGGACACCCATAATTCACCCCTCCACTTT. As protein: CASSLRDTHNSPLHF.

The gene calls are TRBV27 and TRBJ2-1; no definite D call. The CDR3 has 14 residues. V was cut by 5 bases and J by 2 bases, with 10 bases left in between. Germline V CDR1 and CDR2: MNHEY, SMNVEV (reference sequence). CDR3 residues: CASSKTDTYNEQFF. CDR3 nucleotide sequence: TGTGCCAGCAGTAAGACGGATACCTACAATGAGCAGTTCTTC.

This chain links TRBV30 with TRBJ2-2; D remains unclear. V lost 5 bases, J lost 5 bases, and 12 bases lay in between. Per germline, CDR1 GTSNPN and CDR2 SVGIG (reference sequence). The CDR3 has 13 residues. This chain's CDR3 is CAWSWALTGELFF. Written as DNA, the CDR3 is TGTGCCTGGTCCTGGGCCTTAACCGGGGAGCTGTTTTTT.